The clone carrying this T cell receptor beta chain was recorded many times. No antigen is known for it. This entry belongs to a study of CD8 T cells in ankylosing spondylitis. Study results and caveats: Ankylosing spondylitis blood appeared to carry a characteristic TCR beta motif of roughly eight highly homologous variants. A CD8+ phenotype characterized the disease-linked clones, which were relatively rare in peripheral blood.

This CDR3 contains 13 residues. With V trimmed by 6 bases and J by 3 bases, 3 bases remained unmatched. Germline loops: CDR1 DFQATT, CDR2 SNEGSKA (reference sequence). TCRdb itself ran the 5' RACE reads through MiXCR, one entry per CDR3 protein. The repertoire holds about 460,000 distinct CDR3 sequences, with approximately 5.3% as singletons. Sequences were obtained from blood, either unsorted or a sorted T cell fraction (not recorded which). This clonotype originated in a male donor with ankylosing spondylitis. V and J are TRBV20-1 and TRBJ1-1; 11 bases are a match to TRBD1. CDR3 DNA sequence: TGCAGTGCACGGACAGGGGGCTACACTGAAGCTTTCTTT. It is translated as CSARTGGYTEAFF.